This is a list of T cell receptor beta chains from one sample in a study of blood T cell repertoires in COVID-19. The table came from immunoSEQ multiplex PCR; TCRdb's copy has only in-frame clones and leaves some out. The sample has some 61,000 clones, 80% to 90% seen once; the top ten hold roughly 1.5%. Sequencing was done on a sample of peripheral blood. These receptors were obtained from a man aged 55 to 70 with acute or convalescent COVID-19. The CDR3 runs from the conserved cysteine through the conserved F or W. The D gene is left open where the match is weak. Size values are once, few and many counts, or a class for expanded clones, and some rows have none.

v_gene: TRBV6-6
len: 18
abundance: NA
d_gene: NA
j_gene: TRBJ1-3
CDR3aa: CASSPGSVFRGRGNTIYF
CDR3nt: TGTGCCAGCAGTCCGGGGAGCGTCTTCAGGGGACGTGGAAACACCATATATTTT

v_gene: TRBV13
len: 17
abundance: NA
d_gene: TRBD2
j_gene: TRBJ2-7
CDR3aa: CASSPRTSGGATYEQYF
CDR3nt: TGTGCCAGCAGCCCCAGGACTAGCGGGGGGGCCACCTACGAGCAGTACTTC

v_gene: TRBV2
len: 15
abundance: NA
d_gene: TRBD1
j_gene: TRBJ1-4
CDR3aa: CASTTGVWSNEKLFF
CDR3nt: TGTGCCAGCACCACAGGGGTGTGGTCTAATGAAAAACTGTTTTTT

v_gene: TRBV18
len: 15
abundance: NA
d_gene: TRBD1
j_gene: TRBJ2-7
CDR3aa: CASSPSRDRSYEQYF
CDR3nt: TGTGCCAGCTCACCCTCCCGGGACAGGTCCTACGAGCAGTACTTC

v_gene: TRBV2
len: 15
abundance: NA
d_gene: NA
j_gene: TRBJ1-2
CDR3aa: CASSESAGEHGGYTF
CDR3nt: TGTGCCAGCAGTGAGTCGGCAGGGGAGCACGGCGGCTACACCTTC

v_gene: TRBV11-2
len: 17
abundance: NA
d_gene: TRBD1
j_gene: TRBJ2-4
CDR3aa: CASSFRQGLFAKNIQYF
CDR3nt: TGTGCCAGCAGCTTTCGACAGGGCCTCTTCGCCAAAAACATTCAGTACTTC

v_gene: TRBV11-3
len: 16
abundance: NA
d_gene: TRBD2
j_gene: TRBJ2-3
CDR3aa: CASSLGSSGGELTQYF
CDR3nt: TGTGCCAGCAGCTTAGGTTCCAGCGGGGGAGAGTTGACGCAGTATTTT

v_gene: TRBV27
len: 15
abundance: NA
d_gene: NA
j_gene: TRBJ1-2
CDR3aa: CASSSNPPHSYGYTF
CDR3nt: TGTGCCAGCAGTTCTAATCCCCCCCACAGTTATGGCTACACCTTC

v_gene: TRBV10-3
len: 14
abundance: NA
d_gene: NA
j_gene: TRBJ2-3
CDR3aa: CAPQGSWNTDTQYF
CDR3nt: TGTGCCCCCCAAGGTAGCTGGAACACAGATACGCAGTATTTT

v_gene: TRBV19
len: 14
abundance: NA
d_gene: TRBD1
j_gene: TRBJ2-7
CDR3aa: CASSIDRGTYEQYF
CDR3nt: TGTGCCAGTAGTATTGACAGGGGAACCTACGAGCAGTACTTC

v_gene: TRBV20-1
len: 15
abundance: NA
d_gene: NA
j_gene: TRBJ2-3
CDR3aa: CSASPPVGPRDTQYF
CDR3nt: TGCAGTGCTAGTCCTCCCGTAGGCCCGAGGGATACGCAGTATTTT

v_gene: TRBV5-1
len: 16
abundance: NA
d_gene: TRBD1
j_gene: TRBJ1-4
CDR3aa: CASSLAPTGTNEKLFF
CDR3nt: TGCGCCAGCAGCTTGGCCCCGACAGGGACTAATGAAAAACTGTTTTTT

v_gene: TRBV14
len: 16
abundance: NA
d_gene: NA
j_gene: TRBJ2-5
CDR3aa: CASSQGERALRETQYF
CDR3nt: TGTGCCAGCAGCCAAGGGGAGAGGGCCCTCCGGGAGACCCAGTACTTC

v_gene: TRBV29-1
len: 14
abundance: once
d_gene: NA
j_gene: TRBJ1-5
CDR3aa: CSAMTGWNNQPQHF
CDR3nt: TGCAGCGCCATGACAGGTTGGAACAATCAGCCCCAGCATTTT

v_gene: TRBV19
len: 15
abundance: NA
d_gene: TRBD2
j_gene: TRBJ2-1
CDR3aa: CASSIGAGKHNEQFF
CDR3nt: TGTGCCAGTAGTATCGGAGCGGGGAAACACAATGAGCAGTTCTTC

v_gene: TRBV9
len: 21
abundance: NA
d_gene: TRBD1
j_gene: TRBJ2-2
CDR3aa: CASSVAIYSLTGGGGTGELFF
CDR3nt: TGTGCCAGCAGCGTAGCCATATACAGCTTGACAGGGGGCGGTGGCACCGGGGAGCTGTTTTTT

v_gene: TRBV11-3
len: 13
abundance: NA
d_gene: NA
j_gene: TRBJ1-4
CDR3aa: CASSRGTNEKLFF
CDR3nt: TGTGCCAGCAGCCGGGGTACTAATGAAAAACTGTTTTTT

v_gene: TRBV5-1
len: 14
abundance: NA
d_gene: TRBD1
j_gene: TRBJ2-7
CDR3aa: CASSLQGSSYEQYF
CDR3nt: TGCGCCAGCAGCTTACAGGGGAGCTCCTACGAGCAGTACTTC

v_gene: TRBV5-1
len: 14
abundance: few
d_gene: TRBD2
j_gene: TRBJ2-1
CDR3aa: CASSLEVAGNEQFF
CDR3nt: TGCGCCAGCAGCTTGGAGGTAGCGGGGAATGAGCAGTTCTTC

v_gene: TRBV6-5
len: 14
abundance: NA
d_gene: NA
j_gene: TRBJ2-7
CDR3aa: CASRNQGLAYEQYF
CDR3nt: TGTGCCAGCAGGAACCAGGGATTGGCCTACGAGCAGTACTTC

v_gene: TRBV3-1/TRBV3-2
len: 15
abundance: NA
d_gene: NA
j_gene: TRBJ1-6
CDR3aa: CASSTTAKYNSPLHF
CDR3nt: TGTGCCAGCAGCACGACAGCAAAATATAATTCACCCCTCCACTTT

v_gene: TRBV18
len: 12
abundance: NA
d_gene: NA
j_gene: TRBJ2-1
CDR3aa: CASSLSNNEQFF
CDR3nt: TGTGCCAGCTCTCTGAGCAACAATGAGCAGTTCTTC

v_gene: TRBV11-3
len: 15
abundance: NA
d_gene: NA
j_gene: TRBJ2-2
CDR3aa: CASSLGQGNTGELFF
CDR3nt: TGTGCCAGCAGCTTAGGGCAGGGGAACACCGGGGAGCTGTTTTTT

v_gene: TRBV5-4
len: 14
abundance: NA
d_gene: NA
j_gene: TRBJ1-2
CDR3aa: CASRTFTGNYGYTF
CDR3nt: TGTGCCAGCAGGACCTTTACAGGGAACTATGGCTACACCTTC

v_gene: TRBV5-1
len: 14
abundance: NA
d_gene: NA
j_gene: TRBJ1-2
CDR3aa: CASSFFSFGYGYTF
CDR3nt: TGCGCCAGCAGCTTTTTTTCTTTCGGCTATGGCTACACCTTC

v_gene: TRBV12-3/TRBV12-4
len: 13
abundance: NA
d_gene: NA
j_gene: TRBJ1-2
CDR3aa: CATGGGRSYGYTF
CDR3nt: TGTGCCACCGGAGGAGGTCGTAGCTATGGCTACACCTTC

v_gene: TRBV6-2/TRBV6-3
len: 14
abundance: NA
d_gene: TRBD2
j_gene: TRBJ2-1
CDR3aa: CASSTPGLALEQFF
CDR3nt: TGTGCCAGCAGCACTCCGGGACTAGCACTCGAGCAGTTCTTC

v_gene: TRBV29-1
len: 13
abundance: NA
d_gene: NA
j_gene: TRBJ1-2
CDR3aa: CSARKGANYGYTF
CDR3nt: TGCAGCGCCAGGAAGGGGGCTAACTATGGCTACACCTTC

v_gene: TRBV27
len: 13
abundance: NA
d_gene: NA
j_gene: TRBJ1-1
CDR3aa: CASSFRAPTEAFF
CDR3nt: TGTGCCAGCAGTTTCAGGGCCCCCACTGAAGCTTTCTTT

v_gene: TRBV29-1
len: 13
abundance: NA
d_gene: TRBD1
j_gene: TRBJ1-1
CDR3aa: CSVAGTGHTEAFF
CDR3nt: TGCAGCGTTGCCGGGACAGGGCACACTGAAGCTTTCTTT

v_gene: TRBV27
len: 14
abundance: NA
d_gene: NA
j_gene: TRBJ2-7
CDR3aa: CASSLDRGTYEQYF
CDR3nt: TGTGCCAGCAGTTTGGACCGGGGGACCTACGAGCAGTACTTC

v_gene: TRBV5-1
len: 14
abundance: NA
d_gene: NA
j_gene: TRBJ2-3
CDR3aa: CASSFSKGADTQYF
CDR3nt: TGCGCCAGCAGCTTCTCAAAGGGAGCAGATACGCAGTATTTT

v_gene: TRBV5-1
len: 14
abundance: NA
d_gene: NA
j_gene: TRBJ1-1
CDR3aa: CASSFKTGNTEAFF
CDR3nt: TGCGCCAGCAGTTTTAAGACGGGGAACACTGAAGCTTTCTTT

v_gene: TRBV5-1
len: 13
abundance: once
d_gene: NA
j_gene: TRBJ1-2
CDR3aa: CASSRTQNYGYTF
CDR3nt: TGCGCCAGCAGCCGGACACAAAACTATGGCTACACCTTC

v_gene: TRBV11-2
len: 15
abundance: NA
d_gene: NA
j_gene: TRBJ1-4
CDR3aa: CASSRGPGTNEKLFF
CDR3nt: TGTGCCAGCAGCCGAGGCCCCGGGACTAATGAAAAACTGTTTTTT

v_gene: TRBV6-5
len: 16
abundance: NA
d_gene: NA
j_gene: TRBJ1-5
CDR3aa: CASSYEAGMSNQPQHF
CDR3nt: TGTGCCAGCAGTTACGAGGCAGGGATGAGCAATCAGCCCCAGCATTTT

v_gene: TRBV11-2
len: 14
abundance: NA
d_gene: NA
j_gene: TRBJ1-1
CDR3aa: CASSRTRGSTEAFF
CDR3nt: TGTGCCAGCAGCAGAACCCGGGGTAGCACTGAAGCTTTCTTT

v_gene: TRBV6-5
len: 14
abundance: NA
d_gene: TRBD1
j_gene: TRBJ1-2
CDR3aa: CASSDPGTGYGYTF
CDR3nt: TGTGCCAGCAGCGACCCCGGGACAGGCTATGGCTACACCTTC

v_gene: TRBV7-9
len: 15
abundance: once
d_gene: TRBD1
j_gene: TRBJ2-5
CDR3aa: CASSPRTGPQETQYF
CDR3nt: TGTGCCAGCAGCCCTCGGACAGGCCCCCAAGAGACCCAGTACTTC

v_gene: TRBV27
len: 13
abundance: NA
d_gene: NA
j_gene: TRBJ1-5
CDR3aa: CASSTGYRQPQHF
CDR3nt: TGTGCCAGCAGTACAGGGTATAGACAGCCCCAGCATTTT

v_gene: TRBV7-8
len: 13
abundance: NA
d_gene: NA
j_gene: TRBJ2-4
CDR3aa: CASSLTGKNIQYF
CDR3nt: TGTGCCAGCAGCTTAACAGGAAAAAACATTCAGTACTTC

v_gene: TRBV12-3/TRBV12-4
len: 13
abundance: NA
d_gene: NA
j_gene: TRBJ1-2
CDR3aa: CASSLLTSEGYTF
CDR3nt: TGTGCCAGCAGTTTGTTGACCTCGGAGGGCTACACCTTC

v_gene: TRBV10-3
len: 14
abundance: NA
d_gene: NA
j_gene: TRBJ1-4
CDR3aa: CAISEYGIDEKLFF
CDR3nt: TGTGCCATCAGTGAGTACGGGATCGACGAAAAACTGTTTTTT

v_gene: TRBV27
len: 15
abundance: NA
d_gene: TRBD1
j_gene: TRBJ2-7
CDR3aa: CASNRLGQGRDEQYF
CDR3nt: TGTGCCAGCAACCGCCTGGGACAGGGTCGCGACGAGCAGTACTTC

v_gene: TRBV7-2
len: 14
abundance: NA
d_gene: NA
j_gene: TRBJ2-7
CDR3aa: CASSLINRGGEQYF
CDR3nt: TGTGCCAGCAGCTTAATCAACAGGGGAGGTGAGCAGTACTTC

v_gene: TRBV2
len: 14
abundance: NA
d_gene: NA
j_gene: TRBJ1-2
CDR3aa: CASSEGTVSGGYTF
CDR3nt: TGTGCCAGCAGTGAAGGGACAGTGAGCGGTGGCTACACCTTC

v_gene: TRBV10-3
len: 12
abundance: NA
d_gene: NA
j_gene: TRBJ1-1
CDR3aa: CAGGAAVTEAFF
CDR3nt: TGTGCCGGTGGAGCGGCCGTCACTGAAGCTTTCTTT

v_gene: TRBV24-1
len: 15
abundance: NA
d_gene: NA
j_gene: TRBJ1-2
CDR3aa: CATSDFGRGKYGYTF
CDR3nt: TGTGCCACCAGTGATTTCGGCAGGGGTAAGTATGGCTACACCTTC